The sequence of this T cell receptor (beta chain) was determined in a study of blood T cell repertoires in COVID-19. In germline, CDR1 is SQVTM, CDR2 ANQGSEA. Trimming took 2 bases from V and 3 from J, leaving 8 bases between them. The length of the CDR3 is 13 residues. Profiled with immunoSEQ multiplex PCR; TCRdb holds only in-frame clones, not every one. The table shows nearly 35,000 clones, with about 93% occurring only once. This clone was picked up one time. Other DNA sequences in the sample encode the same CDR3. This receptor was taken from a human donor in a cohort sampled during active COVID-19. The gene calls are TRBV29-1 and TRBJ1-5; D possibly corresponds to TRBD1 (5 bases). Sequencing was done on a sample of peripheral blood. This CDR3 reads CSVEQGNNQPQHF. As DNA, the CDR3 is TGCAGCGTTGAACAGGGAAACAATCAGCCCCAGCATTTT.